This T cell receptor (beta chain) emerged from a study of blood T cell repertoires in COVID-19. Overall study context: COVID-19 samples collected from the United States, Italy and Spain covered acute and convalescent phases. T cells, B-cell-depleted T cells, or PBMCs provided the cDNA or gDNA that served as material.

Per the study methods: How many nucleated cells were present was estimated from reference gene primer amplification. The protocol was immunoSEQ multiplex PCR, while the TCRdb copy is restricted to in-frame clones and leaves out a portion. The DNA gave D and trimming, while V, J and clone size come from that table. The table lists around 200,000 clones, around 83% of them singletons. In regard to this clone: Other nucleotide sequences in the sample specify the same CDR3.

V was trimmed by 0 bases and J by 1 base, leaving 7 bases between them. The CDR3 spans 14 residues. The germline V gene encodes CDR1 SGHRS and CDR2 YFSETQ. This sequence originates from a woman older than 75 with acute or convalescent COVID-19. This chain joins TRBV5-1 and TRBJ1-1; D may be TRBD1 (5 bases). Sequenced: peripheral blood. The CDR3 here is CASSLEGQNTEAFF. The CDR3 DNA is TGCGCCAGCAGCTTGGAAGGACAGAACACTGAAGCTTTCTTT.